What follows is one T cell receptor (beta chain) and its context. What it binds is not known. Repertoires were generated with immunoSEQ multiplex PCR, while TCRdb's copy carries only in-frame clones and drops some. The sample consists of 95,000 to 150,000 clones, 92% of them appearing once. J lost 6 bases, V lost 5 bases, and 4 bases had no gene match. Germline CDR1 SEHNR, CDR2 FQNEAQ (reference sequence). The CDR3 is 14 amino acids. The data were taken from a study of T cell responses to AZD1222 COVID-19 vaccine. Study summary: Whether given at about 4 or about 12 weeks, second doses were pooled. Study results and caveats: Spike-spanning, vaccine-associated CD4 TCRs were dominant at 160-218 and 743-854. White British people made up most donors, females outnumbered males, and clonal diversity was possibly underestimated. The study sampled repertoires only after the peak T cell response.

The material was peripheral blood, obtained on day 0 of AZD1222 vaccination. The chain joins TRBV7-9 to TRBJ1-5; TRBD1 matches at 10 bases. This receptor was identified in an adult in good health. CDR3 bases: TGTGCCAGCAGCACCGGGACAGGGGTTCAGCCCCAGCATTTT. Its translation: CASSTGTGVQPQHF.